This T cell receptor (beta chain) came from a study of T cell responses to AZD1222 COVID-19 vaccine. Study results and limitations: CD4 TCRs linked to vaccination spanned spike, dominating at 160-218 and 743-854. Donors skewed white British and female; clonal diversity was possibly underestimated.

A remark on this clone: As yet, its antigen is unknown.

Germline CDR1 reads MNHEY; CDR2 reads SVGEGT. The CDR3 contains 14 residues. Trimming pared 2 bases from V and 2 bases from J, leaving 10 bases between. TCRdb's copy holds only in-frame clones and misses some; the assay was immunoSEQ multiplex PCR. The sample yields approximately 99,000 clones, roughly nine tenths seen once. The chain recombines TRBV6-2 or TRBV6-3 with TRBJ2-7, with D unclear. Here the sequenced sample was peripheral blood, taken on day 0 of MenACWY control vaccination. The TCR sequence derives from an adult in good health. CDR3 amino acids: CASSYAQTTYEQYF. The CDR3 DNA is TGTGCCAGCAGTTACGCACAGACCACCTACGAGCAGTACTTC.